This T cell receptor (beta chain) was sequenced for a study of control samples from healthy donors and cancer patients. Some clones are missing from TCRdb's copy, which holds only in-frame ones; the method was immunoSEQ multiplex PCR. In the table there are about 150,000 clones, around 96% of which are singletons. The CDR3 is 13 amino acids. The V gene's germline CDR1 is MGHDK and CDR2 SYGVNS. The V and J ends lost 3 bases and 1 base respectively, with 7 bases between them. Sequenced sample: blood. The clonotype comes from a man aged 40-55 years in good health. V and J are TRBV25-1 and TRBJ2-7; D not certain. DNA of the CDR3: TGTGCCAGCAGTGATCAGGCGTCCTACGAGCAGTACTTC. This encodes CASSDQASYEQYF.